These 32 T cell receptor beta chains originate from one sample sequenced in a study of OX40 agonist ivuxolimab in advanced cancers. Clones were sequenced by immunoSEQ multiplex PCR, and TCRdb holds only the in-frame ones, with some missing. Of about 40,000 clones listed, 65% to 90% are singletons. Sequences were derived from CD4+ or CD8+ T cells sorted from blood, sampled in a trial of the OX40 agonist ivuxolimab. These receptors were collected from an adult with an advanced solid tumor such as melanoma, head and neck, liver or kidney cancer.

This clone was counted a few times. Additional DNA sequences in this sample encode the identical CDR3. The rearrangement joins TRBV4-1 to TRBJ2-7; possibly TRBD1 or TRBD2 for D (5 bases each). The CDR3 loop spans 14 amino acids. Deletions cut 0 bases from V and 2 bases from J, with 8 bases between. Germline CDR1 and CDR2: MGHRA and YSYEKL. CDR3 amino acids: CASSQEGPTYEQYF. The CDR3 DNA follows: TGCGCCAGCAGCCAAGAGGGACCTACCTACGAGCAGTACTTC.

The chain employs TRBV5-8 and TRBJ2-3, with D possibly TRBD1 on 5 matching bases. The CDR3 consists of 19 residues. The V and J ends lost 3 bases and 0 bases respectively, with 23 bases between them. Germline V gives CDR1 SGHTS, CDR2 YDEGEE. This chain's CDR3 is CASSSLGAAGHSSTDTQYF. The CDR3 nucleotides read TGTGCCAGCAGCTCCTTGGGTGCGGCAGGACATTCTAGCACAGATACGCAGTATTTT. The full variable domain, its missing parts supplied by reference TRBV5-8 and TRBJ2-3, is EAGVTQSPTHLIKTRGQQATLRCSPISGHTSVYWYQQALGLGLQFLLWYDEGEERNRGNFPPRFSGRQFPNYSSELNVNALELEDSALYLCASSSLGAAGHSSTDTQYFGPGTRLTVL.

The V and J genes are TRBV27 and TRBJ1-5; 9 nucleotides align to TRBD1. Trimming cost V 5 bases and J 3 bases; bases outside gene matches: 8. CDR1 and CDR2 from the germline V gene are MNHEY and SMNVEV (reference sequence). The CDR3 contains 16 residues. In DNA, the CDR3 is TGTGCCAGCAGTCCAGCGACAGGGGGAATCAATCAGCCCCAGCATTTT. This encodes CASSPATGGINQPQHF.

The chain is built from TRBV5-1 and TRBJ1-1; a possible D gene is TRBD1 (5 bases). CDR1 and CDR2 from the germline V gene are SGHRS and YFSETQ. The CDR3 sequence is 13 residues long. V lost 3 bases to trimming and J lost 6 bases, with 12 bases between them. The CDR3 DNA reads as TGCGCCAGCAGCTCCCAGGGTAGCCCTGAAGCTTTCTTT. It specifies CASSSQGSPEAFF.

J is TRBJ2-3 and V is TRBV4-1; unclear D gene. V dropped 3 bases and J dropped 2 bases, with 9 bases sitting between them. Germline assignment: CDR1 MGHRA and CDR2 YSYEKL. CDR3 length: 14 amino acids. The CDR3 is CASSHGDNTDTQYF. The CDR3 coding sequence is TGCGCCAGCAGCCATGGTGATAACACAGATACGCAGTATTTT.

CDR3 DNA: TGTGCCAGCAGAACGGGACAGGGAGACACCGGGGAGCTGTTTTTT. This codes for CASRTGQGDTGELFF. The chain combines TRBV27 with TRBJ2-2; 9 bases match TRBD1. CDR3 length equals 15 residues. The V segment lost 6 bases and the J segment 3 bases; nucleotides outside the gene matches: 5. The germline gives CDR1 MNHEY, CDR2 SMNVEV (reference sequence).

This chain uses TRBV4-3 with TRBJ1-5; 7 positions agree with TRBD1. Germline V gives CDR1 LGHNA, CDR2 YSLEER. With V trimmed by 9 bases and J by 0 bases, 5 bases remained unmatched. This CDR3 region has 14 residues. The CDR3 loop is CASGTEDSNQPQHF. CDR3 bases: TGCGCCAGTGGGACAGAAGATAGCAATCAGCCCCAGCATTTT.

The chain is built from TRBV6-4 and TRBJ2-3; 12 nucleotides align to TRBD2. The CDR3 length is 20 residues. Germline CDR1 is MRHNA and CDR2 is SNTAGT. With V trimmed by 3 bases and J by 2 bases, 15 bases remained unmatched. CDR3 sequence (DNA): TGTGCCAGCAGTGAACGGGCTAGCGGGAGGGCCGTTGTGAACACAGATACGCAGTATTTT. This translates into CASSERASGRAVVNTDTQYF.

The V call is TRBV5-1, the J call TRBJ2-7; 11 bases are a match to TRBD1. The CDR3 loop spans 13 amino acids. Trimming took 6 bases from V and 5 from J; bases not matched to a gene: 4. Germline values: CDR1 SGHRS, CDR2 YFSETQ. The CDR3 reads CASIGQGAHEQYF. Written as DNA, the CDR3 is TGCGCCAGCATTGGACAGGGGGCTCACGAGCAGTACTTC.

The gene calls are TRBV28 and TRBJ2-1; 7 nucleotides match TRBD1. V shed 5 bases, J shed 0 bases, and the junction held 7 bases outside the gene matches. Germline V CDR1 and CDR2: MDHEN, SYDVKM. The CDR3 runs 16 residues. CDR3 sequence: CASSEGTAFSYNEQFF. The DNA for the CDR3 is TGTGCCAGCAGTGAGGGGACAGCCTTCTCCTACAATGAGCAGTTCTTC.

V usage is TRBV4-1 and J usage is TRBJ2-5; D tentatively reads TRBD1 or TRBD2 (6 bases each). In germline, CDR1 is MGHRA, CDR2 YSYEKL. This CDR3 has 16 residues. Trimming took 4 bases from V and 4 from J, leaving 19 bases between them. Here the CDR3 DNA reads TGCGCCAGCAGCCCTATCCGGGGGCGAGAGGGAGAGACCCAGTACTTC. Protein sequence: CASSPIRGREGETQYF.

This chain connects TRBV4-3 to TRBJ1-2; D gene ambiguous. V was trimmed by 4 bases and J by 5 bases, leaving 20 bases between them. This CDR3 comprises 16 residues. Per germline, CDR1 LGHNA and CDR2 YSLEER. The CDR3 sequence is CASSPGSNWAPYGYTF. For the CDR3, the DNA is TGCGCCAGCAGCCCAGGAAGCAACTGGGCCCCTTATGGCTACACCTTC.

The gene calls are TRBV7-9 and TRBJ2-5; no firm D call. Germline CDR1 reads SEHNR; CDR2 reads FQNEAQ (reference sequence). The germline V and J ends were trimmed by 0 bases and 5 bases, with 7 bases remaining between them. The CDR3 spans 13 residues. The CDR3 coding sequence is TGTGCCAGCAGCTTAGCGATTCGGGAGACCCAGTACTTC. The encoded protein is CASSLAIRETQYF.

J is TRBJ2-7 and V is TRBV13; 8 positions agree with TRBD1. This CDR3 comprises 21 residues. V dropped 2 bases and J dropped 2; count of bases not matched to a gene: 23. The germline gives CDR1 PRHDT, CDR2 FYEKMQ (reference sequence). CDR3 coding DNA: TGTGCCAGCAGCTTAAAGATAGGGTCCGGGACAGGCGCGCCCCCTACCTACGAGCAGTACTTC. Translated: CASSLKIGSGTGAPPTYEQYF.

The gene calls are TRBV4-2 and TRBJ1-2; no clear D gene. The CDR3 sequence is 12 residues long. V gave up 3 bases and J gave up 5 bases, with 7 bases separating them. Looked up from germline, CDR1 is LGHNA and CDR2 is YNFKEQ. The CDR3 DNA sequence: TGTGCCAGCAGCCACGACTTGTATGGCTACACCTTC. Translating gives CASSHDLYGYTF.

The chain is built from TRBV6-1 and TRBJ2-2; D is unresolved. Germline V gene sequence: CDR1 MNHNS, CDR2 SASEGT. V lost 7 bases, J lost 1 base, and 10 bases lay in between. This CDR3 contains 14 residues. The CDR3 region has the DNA TGTGCCAGCACCGCCCTTGTGAACACCGGGGAGCTGTTTTTT. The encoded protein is CASTALVNTGELFF.

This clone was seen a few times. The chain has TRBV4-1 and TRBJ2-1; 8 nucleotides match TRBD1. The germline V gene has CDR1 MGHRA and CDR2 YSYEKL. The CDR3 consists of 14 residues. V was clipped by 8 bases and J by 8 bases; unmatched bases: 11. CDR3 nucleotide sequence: TGCGCCAGCGGGGCCCAACAGGGGGACGATGAGCAGTTCTTC. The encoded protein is CASGAQQGDDEQFF.

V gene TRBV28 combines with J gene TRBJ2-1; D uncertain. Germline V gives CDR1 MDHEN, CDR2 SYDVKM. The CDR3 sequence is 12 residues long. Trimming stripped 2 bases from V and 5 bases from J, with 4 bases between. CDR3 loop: CASSLGNNEQFF. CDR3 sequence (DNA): TGTGCCAGCAGTTTAGGAAACAATGAGCAGTTCTTC.

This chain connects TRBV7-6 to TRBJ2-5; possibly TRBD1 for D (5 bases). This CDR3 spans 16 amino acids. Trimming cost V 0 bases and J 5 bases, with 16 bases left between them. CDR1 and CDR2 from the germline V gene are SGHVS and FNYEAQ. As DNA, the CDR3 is TGTGCCAGCAGCTTAGCCGGCGCAGGGTCGGCGGAGACCCAGTACTTC. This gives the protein CASSLAGAGSAETQYF.

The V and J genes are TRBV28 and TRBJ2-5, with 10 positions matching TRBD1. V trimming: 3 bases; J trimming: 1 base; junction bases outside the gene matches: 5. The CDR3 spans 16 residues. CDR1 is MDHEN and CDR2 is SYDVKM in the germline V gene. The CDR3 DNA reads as TGTGCCAGCAGTTTCAAGGGACAGGGGTTCCAAGAGACCCAGTACTTC. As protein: CASSFKGQGFQETQYF.

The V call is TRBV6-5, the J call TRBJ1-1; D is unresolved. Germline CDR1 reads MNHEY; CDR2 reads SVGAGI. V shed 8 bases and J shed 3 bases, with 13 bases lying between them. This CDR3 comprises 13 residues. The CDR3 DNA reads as TGTGCCAGCTTGGGTGGATTGGACACTGAAGCTTTCTTT. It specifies CASLGGLDTEAFF.

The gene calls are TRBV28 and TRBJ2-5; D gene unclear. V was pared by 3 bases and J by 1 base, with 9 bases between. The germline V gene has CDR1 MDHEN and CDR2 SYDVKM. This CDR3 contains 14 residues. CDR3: CASSFFSVQETQYF. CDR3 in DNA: TGTGCCAGCAGTTTCTTTTCAGTCCAAGAGACCCAGTACTTC. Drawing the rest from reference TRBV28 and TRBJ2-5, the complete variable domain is DVKVTQSSRYLVKRTGEKVFLECVQDMDHENMFWYRQDPGLGLRLIYFSYDVKMKEKGDIPEGYSVSREKKERFSLILESASTNQTSMYLCASSFFSVQETQYFGPGTRLLVL.

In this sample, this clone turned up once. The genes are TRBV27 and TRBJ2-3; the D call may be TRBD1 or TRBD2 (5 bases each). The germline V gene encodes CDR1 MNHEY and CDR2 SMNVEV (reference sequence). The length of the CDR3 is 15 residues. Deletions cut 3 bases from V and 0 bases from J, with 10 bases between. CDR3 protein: CASSLWDGSTDTQYF. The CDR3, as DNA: TGTGCCAGCAGTTTGTGGGACGGTAGCACAGATACGCAGTATTTT.

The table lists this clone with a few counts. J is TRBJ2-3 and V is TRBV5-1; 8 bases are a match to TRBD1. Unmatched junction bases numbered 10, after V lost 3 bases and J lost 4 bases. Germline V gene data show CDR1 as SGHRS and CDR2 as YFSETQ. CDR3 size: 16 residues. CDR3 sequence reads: CASSSGQGLEADTQYF. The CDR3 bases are TGCGCCAGCAGCTCCGGACAGGGATTAGAGGCAGATACGCAGTATTTT.

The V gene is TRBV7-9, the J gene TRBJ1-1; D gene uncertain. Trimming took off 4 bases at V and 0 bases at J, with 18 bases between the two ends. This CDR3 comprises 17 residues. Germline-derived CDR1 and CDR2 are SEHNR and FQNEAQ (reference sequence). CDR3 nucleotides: TGTGCCAGCAGCTCCCCCTTAGAAACCGACATGAACACTGAAGCTTTCTTT. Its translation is CASSSPLETDMNTEAFF. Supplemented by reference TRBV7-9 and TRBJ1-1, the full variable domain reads DTGVSQNPRHKITKRGQNVTFRCDPISEHNRLYWYRQTLGQGPEFLTYFQNEAQLEKSRLLSDRFSAERPKGSFSTLEIQRTEQGDSAMYLCASSSPLETDMNTEAFFGQGTRLTVV.

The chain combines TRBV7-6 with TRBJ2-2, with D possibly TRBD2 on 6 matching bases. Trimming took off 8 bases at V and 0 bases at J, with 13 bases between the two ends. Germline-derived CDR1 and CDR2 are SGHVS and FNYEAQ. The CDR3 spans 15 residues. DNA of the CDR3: TGTGCCAGCGCGGGACCGCCCCCGAACACCGGGGAGCTGTTTTTT. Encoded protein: CASAGPPPNTGELFF.

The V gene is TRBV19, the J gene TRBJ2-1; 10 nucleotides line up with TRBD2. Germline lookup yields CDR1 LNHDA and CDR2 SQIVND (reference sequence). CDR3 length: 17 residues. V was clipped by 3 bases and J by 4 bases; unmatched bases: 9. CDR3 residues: CASSMSGGDSLYNEQFF. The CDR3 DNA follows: TGTGCCAGTAGTATGAGCGGGGGGGACTCGCTTTACAATGAGCAGTTCTTC. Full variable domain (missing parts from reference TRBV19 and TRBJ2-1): DGGITQSPKYLFRKEGQNVTLSCEQNLNHDAMYWYRQDPGQGLRLIYYSQIVNDFQKGDIAEGYSVSREKKESFPLTVTSAQKNPTAFYLCASSMSGGDSLYNEQFFGPGTRLTVL.

CDR3 coding DNA: TGTGCCATCCCTGTGGAGCCTGGCACTGAAGCTTTCTTT. It encodes CAIPVEPGTEAFF. This chain uses TRBV7-9 with TRBJ1-1; unclear D gene. Germline CDR1 reads SEHNR; CDR2 reads FQNEAQ (reference sequence). This CDR3 spans 13 amino acids. With 10 bases removed from V and 4 bases from J, the gap between germline ends came to 16 bases.

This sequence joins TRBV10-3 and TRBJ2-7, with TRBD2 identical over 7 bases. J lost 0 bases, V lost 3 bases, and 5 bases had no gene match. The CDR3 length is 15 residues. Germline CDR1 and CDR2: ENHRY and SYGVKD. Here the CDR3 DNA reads TGTGCCATCAGTGATCCCACTAGCGACTCCTACGAGCAGTACTTC. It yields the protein CAISDPTSDSYEQYF.

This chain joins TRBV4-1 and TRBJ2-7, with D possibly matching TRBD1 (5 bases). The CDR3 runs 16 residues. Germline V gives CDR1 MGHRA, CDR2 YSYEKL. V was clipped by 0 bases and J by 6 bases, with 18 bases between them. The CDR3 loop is CASSQEVGALGSEQYF. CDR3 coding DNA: TGCGCCAGCAGCCAAGAAGTAGGGGCCCTAGGGTCCGAGCAGTACTTC.

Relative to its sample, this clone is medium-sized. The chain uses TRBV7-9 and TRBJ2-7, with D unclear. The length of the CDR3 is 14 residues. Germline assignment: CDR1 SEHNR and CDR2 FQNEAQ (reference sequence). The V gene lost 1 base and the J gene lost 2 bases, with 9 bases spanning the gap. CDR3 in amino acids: CASSLDWNPYEQYF. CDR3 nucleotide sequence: TGTGCCAGCAGCTTAGATTGGAACCCCTACGAGCAGTACTTC.

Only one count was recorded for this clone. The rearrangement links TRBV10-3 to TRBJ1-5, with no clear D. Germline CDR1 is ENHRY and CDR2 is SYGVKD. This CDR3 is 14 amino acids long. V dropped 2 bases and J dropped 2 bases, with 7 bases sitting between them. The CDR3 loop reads CAISEGQGNQPQHF. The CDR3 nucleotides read TGTGCCATCAGTGAGGGGCAGGGCAATCAGCCCCAGCATTTT.